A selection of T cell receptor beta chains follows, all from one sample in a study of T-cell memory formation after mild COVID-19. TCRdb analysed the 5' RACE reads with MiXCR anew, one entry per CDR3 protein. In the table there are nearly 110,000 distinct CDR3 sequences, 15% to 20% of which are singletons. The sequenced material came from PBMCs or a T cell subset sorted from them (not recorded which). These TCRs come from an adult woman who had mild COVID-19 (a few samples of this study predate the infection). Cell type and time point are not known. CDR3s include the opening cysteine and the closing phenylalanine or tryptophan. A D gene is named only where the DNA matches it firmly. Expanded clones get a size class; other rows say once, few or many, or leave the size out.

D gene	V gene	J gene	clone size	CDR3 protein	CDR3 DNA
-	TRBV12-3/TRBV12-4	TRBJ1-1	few	CASSWDNTEAFF	TGTGCCAGCAGTTGGGACAACACTGAAGCTTTCTTT
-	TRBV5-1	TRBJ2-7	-	CASSSGAGEFYEQYF	TGCGCCAGCAGCTCGGGGGCAGGGGAGTTCTACGAGCAGTACTTC
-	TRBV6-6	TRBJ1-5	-	CASSYLSLEGNQPQHF	TGTGCCAGCAGTTACCTAAGCCTGGAGGGGAATCAGCCCCAGCATTTT
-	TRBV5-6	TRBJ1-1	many	CASSWGVNTEAFF	TGTGCCAGCAGCTGGGGGGTGAACACTGAAGCTTTCTTT
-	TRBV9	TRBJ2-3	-	CASSEGSLDTQYF	TGTGCCAGCAGCGAAGGCAGCTTAGATACGCAGTATTTT
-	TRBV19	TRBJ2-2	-	CASREGLLNTGELFF	TGTGCCAGTAGGGAGGGTCTCCTGAACACCGGGGAGCTGTTTTTT
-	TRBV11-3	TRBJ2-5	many	CASSLDISQETQYF	TGTGCCAGCAGCTTAGATATCAGTCAAGAGACCCAGTACTTC
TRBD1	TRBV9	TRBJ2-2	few	CASSVGRGHNTGELFF	TGTGCCAGCAGCGTAGGCAGGGGGCACAACACCGGGGAGCTGTTTTTT
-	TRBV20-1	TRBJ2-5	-	CSARGTQEVLQETQYF	TGCAGTGCTAGAGGTACCCAGGAAGTGCTCCAAGAGACCCAGTACTTC
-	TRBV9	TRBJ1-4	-	CASSVAGPGGNEKLFF	TGTGCCAGCAGCGTAGCTGGGCCCGGGGGGAATGAAAAACTGTTTTTT
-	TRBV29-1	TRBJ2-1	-	CSVAVGTNEQFF	TGCAGCGTTGCTGTGGGAACCAATGAGCAGTTCTTC
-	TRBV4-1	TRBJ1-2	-	CASSQGTQTTIYGYTF	TGCGCCAGCAGCCAAGGGACTCAGACAACAATTTATGGCTACACCTTC
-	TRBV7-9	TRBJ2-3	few	CASSLGVISTDTQYF	TGTGCCAGCAGCTTAGGTGTGATAAGCACAGATACGCAGTATTTT
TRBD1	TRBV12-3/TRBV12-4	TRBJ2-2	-	CASRQGASGELFF	TGTGCCAGCCGACAGGGGGCCTCCGGGGAGCTGTTTTTT
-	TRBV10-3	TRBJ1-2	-	CAIRVEGHGYGYTF	TGTGCCATCAGGGTGGAGGGGCATGGCTATGGCTACACCTTC
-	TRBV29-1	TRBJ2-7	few	CSVEAPGSSYEQYF	TGCAGCGTTGAAGCTCCGGGGAGCTCCTACGAGCAGTACTTC
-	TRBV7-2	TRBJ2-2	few	CASSLGVGVNTGELFF	TGTGCCAGCAGCTTAGGTGTGGGAGTCAACACCGGGGAGCTGTTTTTT
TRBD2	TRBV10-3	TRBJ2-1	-	CAISEAGESYNEQFF	TGTGCCATCAGTGAAGCGGGGGAATCGTACAATGAGCAGTTCTTC
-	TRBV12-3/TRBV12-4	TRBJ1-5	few	CASSLAPLAARSNQPQHF	TGTGCCAGCAGTTTAGCCCCCCTGGCAGCGAGAAGCAATCAGCCCCAGCATTTT
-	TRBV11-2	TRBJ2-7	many	CASSLGGVYEQYF	TGTGCCAGCAGCTTAGGGGGAGTCTACGAGCAGTACTTC
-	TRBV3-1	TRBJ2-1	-	CASSQAYRQRSNEQFF	TGTGCCAGCAGCCAAGCTTATCGGCAGAGATCCAATGAGCAGTTCTTC
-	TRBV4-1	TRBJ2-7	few	CASSQEVAAATLRDYEQYF	TGCGCCAGCAGCCAAGAGGTGGCGGCAGCTACTCTGAGGGACTACGAGCAGTACTTC